In this sample, the clone carrying this T cell receptor (beta chain) turned up once. Antigen: not known. Profiling relied on immunoSEQ multiplex PCR, and the TCRdb table lists in-frame clones only, not all of them. The sample shows 150,000 to 200,000 clones, roughly nine tenths of them seen only once. V shed 3 bases and J 4 bases; nucleotides not matched to a gene: 4. From germline, CDR1 is MGHRA and CDR2 YSYEKL. This CDR3 is built from 14 residues. The sample belongs to a study of lymphopenia after photon versus proton radiotherapy. Findings and caveats of the study: Photon-treated patients lost naive T cells and TCR diversity; proton-treated stayed stable. Post-nadir diversity loss with photons came from oligoclonal expansion, particularly CD8+ Temra cells.

This clonotype originated in a man between 45 and 60 years old with gastric cancer. The sample in question was peripheral blood, obtained from a patient treated with photon-based radiotherapy. The chain joins TRBV4-1 to TRBJ1-2; TRBD1 matches 8 bases. The CDR3 loop is CASSQDRVGYGYTF. The CDR3 region has the DNA TGCGCCAGCAGCCAGGACAGGGTGGGCTATGGCTACACCTTC.